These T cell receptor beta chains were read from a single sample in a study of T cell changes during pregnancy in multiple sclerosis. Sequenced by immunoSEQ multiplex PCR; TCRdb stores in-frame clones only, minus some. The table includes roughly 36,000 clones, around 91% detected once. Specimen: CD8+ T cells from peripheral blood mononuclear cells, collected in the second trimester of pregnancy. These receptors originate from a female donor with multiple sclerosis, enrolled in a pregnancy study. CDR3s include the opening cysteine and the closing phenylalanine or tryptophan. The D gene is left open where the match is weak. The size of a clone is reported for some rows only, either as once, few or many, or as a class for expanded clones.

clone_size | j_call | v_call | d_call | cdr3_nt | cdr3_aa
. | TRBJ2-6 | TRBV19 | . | TGTGCCAGTAGTATTCGGTCGGGGGTCAGGTTTAACGTCCTGACTTTC | CASSIRSGVRFNVLTF
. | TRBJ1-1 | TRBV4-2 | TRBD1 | TGTGCCAGCAGCCCTGAACAGGGGGGCACTGAAGCTTTCTTT | CASSPEQGGTEAFF
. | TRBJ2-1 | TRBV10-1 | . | TGCGCCAGCAGTGTACAGGGGCTGACTAGTAGCAATGAGCAGTTCTTC | CASSVQGLTSSNEQFF
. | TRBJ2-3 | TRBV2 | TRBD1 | TGTGCCAGCAGTGCAGGGACAGAGACCCTCACAGATACGCAGTATTTT | CASSAGTETLTDTQYF
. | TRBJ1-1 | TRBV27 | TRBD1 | TGTGCCAGCAGTTTGGGGTACTGGGACAGAAATGAGGACACTGAAGCTTTCTTT | CASSLGYWDRNEDTEAFF
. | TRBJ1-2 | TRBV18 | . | TGTGCCAGCTCACCACCAGCCGGGGATGGCTACACCTTC | CASSPPAGDGYTF
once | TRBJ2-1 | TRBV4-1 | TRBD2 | TGCGCCAGCAGCCAAGATGCGGGAGCGGGCAATGAGCAGTTCTTC | CASSQDAGAGNEQFF
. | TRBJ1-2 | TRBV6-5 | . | TGTGCCAGCAGTTTCCAGGCGGGCGGCTACACCTTC | CASSFQAGGYTF
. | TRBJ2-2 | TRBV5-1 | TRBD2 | TGCGCCAGCGGGGGACTAGCGGGAGACACCGGGGAGCTGTTTTTT | CASGGLAGDTGELFF
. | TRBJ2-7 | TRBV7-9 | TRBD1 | TGTGCCAGCAGCCCCCGACAGGGTCTCGAGCAGTACTTC | CASSPRQGLEQYF
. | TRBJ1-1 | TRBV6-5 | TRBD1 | TGTGCCAGCAGTTCCCAGACAGGGGGCACTGAAGCTTTCTTT | CASSSQTGGTEAFF
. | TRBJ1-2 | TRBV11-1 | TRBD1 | TGTGCCAGCATAGGGGACAGTCACTATGGCTACACCTTC | CASIGDSHYGYTF
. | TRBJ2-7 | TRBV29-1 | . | TGCAGCGTTGAAGTCCAGGACTACGAGCAGTACTTC | CSVEVQDYEQYF
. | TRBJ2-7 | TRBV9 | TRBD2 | TGTGCCAGCAGCGTAGCTGCTAGCGGAGACTACGAGCAGTACTTC | CASSVAASGDYEQYF
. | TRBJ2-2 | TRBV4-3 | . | TGCGCCAGCAGCCAAGATCGGCAGGGCCTAGGCACCGGGGAGCTGTTTTTT | CASSQDRQGLGTGELFF
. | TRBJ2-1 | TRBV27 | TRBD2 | TGTGCCAGCAGTTCTATAGCGGGAGGTAGCAATGAGCAGTTCTTC | CASSSIAGGSNEQFF
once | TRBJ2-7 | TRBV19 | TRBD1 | TGTGCCAGTAGCCCAGGACAGGGGGCCTACGAGCAGTACTTC | CASSPGQGAYEQYF
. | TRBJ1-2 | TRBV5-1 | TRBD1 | TGCGCCAGCAGCCTTCGGACAGGCGGTCCTAACTATGGCTACACCTTC | CASSLRTGGPNYGYTF
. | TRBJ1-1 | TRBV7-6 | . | TGTGCCAGCAGCTTCAGGGCCCCCACTGAAGCTTTCTTT | CASSFRAPTEAFF
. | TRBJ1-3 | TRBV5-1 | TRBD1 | TGCGCCAGCAGCTTGGTGCAATGGGCTCAGACAGGGTGGGGAAACACCATATATTTT | CASSLVQWAQTGWGNTIYF
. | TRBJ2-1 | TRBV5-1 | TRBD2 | TGCGCCAGCACCGCTAGCGGGATATACAATGAGCAGTTCTTC | CASTASGIYNEQFF
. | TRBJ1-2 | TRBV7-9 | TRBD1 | TGTGCCAGCAGCTTCGACAGGGGGTACGTCGACTATGGCTACACCTTC | CASSFDRGYVDYGYTF
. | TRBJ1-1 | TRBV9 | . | TGTGCCAGCAGCTCTTGGGGGGGGCTCGGGGACACTGAAGCTTTCTTT | CASSSWGGLGDTEAFF
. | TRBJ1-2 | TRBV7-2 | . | TGTGCCAGCAGCAAAGGTGACAGTCCCCATGGCTACACCTTC | CASSKGDSPHGYTF
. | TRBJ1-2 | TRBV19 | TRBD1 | TGTGCCAGCGCGGCGGCGGGGACAGCTTCTAACTATGGCTACACCTTC | CASAAAGTASNYGYTF
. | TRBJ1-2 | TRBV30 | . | TGTGCCTGGAGTGTACACGAGGGTGGCTATGGCTACACCTTC | CAWSVHEGGYGYTF
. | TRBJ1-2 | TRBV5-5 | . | TGTGCCAGCAGCTTTTTAGGGGGGGTCGCGACTGATTTGGGAGGCTACACCTTC | CASSFLGGVATDLGGYTF